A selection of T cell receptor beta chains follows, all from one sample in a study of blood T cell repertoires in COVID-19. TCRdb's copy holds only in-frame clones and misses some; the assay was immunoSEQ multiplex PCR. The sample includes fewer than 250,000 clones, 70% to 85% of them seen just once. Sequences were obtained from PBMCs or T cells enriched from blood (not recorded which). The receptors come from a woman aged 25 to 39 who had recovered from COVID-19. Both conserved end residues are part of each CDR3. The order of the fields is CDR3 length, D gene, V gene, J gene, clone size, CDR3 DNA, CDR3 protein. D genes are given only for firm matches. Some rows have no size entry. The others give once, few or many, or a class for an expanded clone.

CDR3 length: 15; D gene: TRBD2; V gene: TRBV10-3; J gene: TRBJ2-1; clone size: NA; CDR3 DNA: TGTGCCATCAGCGCCGGGACTAGCGTGAACAATGAGCAGTTCTTC; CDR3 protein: CAISAGTSVNNEQFF
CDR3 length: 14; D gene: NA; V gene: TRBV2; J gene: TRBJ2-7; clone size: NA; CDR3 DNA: TGTGCCAGCAGGAGGGGGGGGCAATCCTACGAGCAGTACTTC; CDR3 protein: CASRRGGQSYEQYF
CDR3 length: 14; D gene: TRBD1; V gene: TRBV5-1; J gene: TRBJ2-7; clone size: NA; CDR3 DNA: TGCGCCAGCTCCGGACAGGCCTTGTCCTACGAGCAGTACTTC; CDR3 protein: CASSGQALSYEQYF
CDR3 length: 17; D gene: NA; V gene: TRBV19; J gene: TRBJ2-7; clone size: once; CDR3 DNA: TGTGCCAGTAGTATAGCTCCCCCCCCCTCAGGAATCTACGAGCAGTACTTC; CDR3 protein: CASSIAPPPSGIYEQYF
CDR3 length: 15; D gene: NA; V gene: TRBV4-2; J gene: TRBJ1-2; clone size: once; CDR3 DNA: TGTGCCAGCAGCTCCCCGGTGGTGCTCGAAGATGGCTACACCTTC; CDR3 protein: CASSSPVVLEDGYTF
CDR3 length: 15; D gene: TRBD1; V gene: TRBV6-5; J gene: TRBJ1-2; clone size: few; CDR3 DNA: TGTGCCAGCATCCCGGGAGCGGGACAGGTCTATGGCTACACCTTC; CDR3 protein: CASIPGAGQVYGYTF
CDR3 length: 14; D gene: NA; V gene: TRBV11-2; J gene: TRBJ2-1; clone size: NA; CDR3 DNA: TGTGCCAGCAGCTGGAGGGAGGGGGGCAATGAGCAGTTCTTC; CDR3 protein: CASSWREGGNEQFF
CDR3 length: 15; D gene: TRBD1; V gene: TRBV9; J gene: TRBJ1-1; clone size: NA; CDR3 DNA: TGTGCCAGCAGCGGGTACAGGGGGAGGGACACTGAAGCTTTCTTT; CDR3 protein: CASSGYRGRDTEAFF
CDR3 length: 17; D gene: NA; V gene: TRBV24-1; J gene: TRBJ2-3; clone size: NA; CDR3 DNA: TGTGCCACCAGTGATTCCCTCCAGGGGTTGGGGCCAGATACGCAGTATTTT; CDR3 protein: CATSDSLQGLGPDTQYF
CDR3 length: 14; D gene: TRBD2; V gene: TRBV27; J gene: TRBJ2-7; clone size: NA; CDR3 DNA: TGTGCCACCGGACTAGCAGATGGTGTTGGCGAGCAGTACTTC; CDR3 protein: CATGLADGVGEQYF
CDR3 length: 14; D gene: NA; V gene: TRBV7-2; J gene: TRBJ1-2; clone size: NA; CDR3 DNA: TGTGCCAGCAGCTTAGAGCCGGGGGACTATGGCTACACCTTC; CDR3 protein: CASSLEPGDYGYTF
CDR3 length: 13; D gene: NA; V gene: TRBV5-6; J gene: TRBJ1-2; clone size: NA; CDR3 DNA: TGTGCCAGCAGCTTGGACAGCAACTATGGCTACACCTTC; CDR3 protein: CASSLDSNYGYTF
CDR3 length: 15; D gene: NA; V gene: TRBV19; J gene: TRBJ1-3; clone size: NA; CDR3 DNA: TGTGCCAGTAGTCCCCGGGACTACTCTGGAAACACCATATATTTT; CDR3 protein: CASSPRDYSGNTIYF
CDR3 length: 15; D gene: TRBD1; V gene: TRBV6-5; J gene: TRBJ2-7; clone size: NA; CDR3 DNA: TGTGCCAGCAGTTACCGGGACAGGGGATCCTACGAGCAGTACTTC; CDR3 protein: CASSYRDRGSYEQYF
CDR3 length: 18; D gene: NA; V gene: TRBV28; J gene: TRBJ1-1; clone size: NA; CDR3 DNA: TGTGCCAGCAGTTTACGCAGACCGCGGCAGGGCATGAACACTGAAGCTTTCTTT; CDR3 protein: CASSLRRPRQGMNTEAFF
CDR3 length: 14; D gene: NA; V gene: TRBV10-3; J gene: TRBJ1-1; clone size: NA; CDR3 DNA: TGTGCCATCACCCCGCGGGGCAGGAACACTGAAGCTTTCTTT; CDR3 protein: CAITPRGRNTEAFF
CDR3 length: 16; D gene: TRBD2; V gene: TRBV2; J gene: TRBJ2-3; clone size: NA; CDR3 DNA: TGTGCCAGCAGAGAAAGACTAGCGCGGGTCCCAGATACGCAGTATTTT; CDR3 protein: CASRERLARVPDTQYF
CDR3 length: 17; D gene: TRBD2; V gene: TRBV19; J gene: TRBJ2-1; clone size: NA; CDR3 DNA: TGTGCCAGTAGTTATTCGGGGGGGACTCTCTCCTACAATGAGCAGTTCTTC; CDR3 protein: CASSYSGGTLSYNEQFF
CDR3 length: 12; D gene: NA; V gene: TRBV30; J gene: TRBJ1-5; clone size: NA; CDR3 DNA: TGTGCCTGGAGTCCGCCAGGTCGGCCCCAGCATTTT; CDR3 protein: CAWSPPGRPQHF
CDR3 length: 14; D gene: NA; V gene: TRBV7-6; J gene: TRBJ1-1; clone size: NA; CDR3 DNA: TGTGCCAGCAGCTTAGACCGGGGATCGGGTGAAGCTTTCTTT; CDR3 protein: CASSLDRGSGEAFF
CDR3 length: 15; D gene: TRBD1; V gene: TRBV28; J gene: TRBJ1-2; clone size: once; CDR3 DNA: TGTGCCAGCAGTTCACCAAGGGACAGGGGGCGAGGCTACACCTTC; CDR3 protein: CASSSPRDRGRGYTF
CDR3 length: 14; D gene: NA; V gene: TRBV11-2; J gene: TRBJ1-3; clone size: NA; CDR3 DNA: TGTGCCAGCAGCGCAGGGAACCCTGGAAACACCATATATTTT; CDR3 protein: CASSAGNPGNTIYF
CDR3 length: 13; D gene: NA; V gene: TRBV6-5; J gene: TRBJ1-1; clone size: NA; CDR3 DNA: TGTGCCAGCAACGAGGGCATGAACACTGAAGCTTTCTTT; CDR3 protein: CASNEGMNTEAFF
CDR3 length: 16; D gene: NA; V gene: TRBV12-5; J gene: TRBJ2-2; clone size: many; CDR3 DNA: TGTGCTAGTGCCCCGCGAGGGTGGAGTGACACCGGGGAGCTGTTTTTT; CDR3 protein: CASAPRGWSDTGELFF
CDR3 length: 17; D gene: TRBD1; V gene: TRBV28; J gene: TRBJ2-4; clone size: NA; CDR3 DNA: TGTGCCAGCACCGGACCGACTCGAGGGGGCCCTAAAAACATTCAGTACTTC; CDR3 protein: CASTGPTRGGPKNIQYF
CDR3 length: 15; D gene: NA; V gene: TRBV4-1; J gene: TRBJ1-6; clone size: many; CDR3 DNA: TGCGCCAGCAGCCAAGAGTTGAACAGAAATTCACCCCTCCACTTT; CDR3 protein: CASSQELNRNSPLHF
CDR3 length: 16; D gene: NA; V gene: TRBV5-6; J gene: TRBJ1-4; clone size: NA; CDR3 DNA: TGTGCCAGCAGCTTGGTGGGCACGACAACTAATGAAAAACTGTTTTTT; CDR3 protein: CASSLVGTTTNEKLFF
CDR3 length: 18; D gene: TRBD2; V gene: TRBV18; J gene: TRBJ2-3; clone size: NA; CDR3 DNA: TGTGCCAGCTCGCAATTGGCAGCGAGCGGGAAGTACGCAGATACGCAGTATTTT; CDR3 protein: CASSQLAASGKYADTQYF
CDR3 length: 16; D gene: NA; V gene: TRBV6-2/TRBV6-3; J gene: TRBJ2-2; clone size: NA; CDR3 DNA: TGTGCCAGCAGCCCTCAGGACTACCCGAACACCGGGGAGCTGTTTTTT; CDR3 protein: CASSPQDYPNTGELFF
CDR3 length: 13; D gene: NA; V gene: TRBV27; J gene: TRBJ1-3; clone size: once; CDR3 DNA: TGTGCCAGCAGTGCGGGACTTGGAAACACCATATATTTT; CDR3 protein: CASSAGLGNTIYF
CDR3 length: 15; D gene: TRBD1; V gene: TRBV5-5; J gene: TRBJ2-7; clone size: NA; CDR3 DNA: TGTGCCAGCAGCTTCGCGGGACAGGGGGTCTACGAGCAGTACTTC; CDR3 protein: CASSFAGQGVYEQYF
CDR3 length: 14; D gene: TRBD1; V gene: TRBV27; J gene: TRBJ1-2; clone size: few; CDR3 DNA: TGTGCCAGCACCCGGGGACAGGGGGTCTATGGCTACACCTTC; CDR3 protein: CASTRGQGVYGYTF
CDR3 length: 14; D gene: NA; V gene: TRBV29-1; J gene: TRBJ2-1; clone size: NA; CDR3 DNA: TGCAGCGTTGAAGAGGGTGGGTACAGCAATGAGCAGTTCTTC; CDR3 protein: CSVEEGGYSNEQFF
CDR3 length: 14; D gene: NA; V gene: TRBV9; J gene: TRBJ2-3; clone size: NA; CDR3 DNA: TGTGCCAGCAGCGTAGGCCTAGCCGCAGATACGCAGTATTTT; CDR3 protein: CASSVGLAADTQYF
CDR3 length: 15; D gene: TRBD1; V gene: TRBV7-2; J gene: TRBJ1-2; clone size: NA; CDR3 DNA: TGTGCCAGCAGCTTAGAAGCAGGGACAGGGAGAGGCTACACCTTC; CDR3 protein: CASSLEAGTGRGYTF
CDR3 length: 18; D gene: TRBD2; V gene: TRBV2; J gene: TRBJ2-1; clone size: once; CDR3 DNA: TGTGCCAGCTCAAAGCCGGGACTAGCGGGGCACTCCTACAATGAGCAGTTCTTC; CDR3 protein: CASSKPGLAGHSYNEQFF
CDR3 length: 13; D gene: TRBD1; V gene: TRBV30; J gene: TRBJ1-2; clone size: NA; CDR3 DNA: TGTGCCTGGAGATCAGGGGGGACGGTTGGCTACACCTTC; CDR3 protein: CAWRSGGTVGYTF
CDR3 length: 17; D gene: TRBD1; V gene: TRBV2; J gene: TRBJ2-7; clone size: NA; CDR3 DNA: TGTGCCAGCAGCAAGGGGACAGGGGGCGATTCTGGCTACGAGCAGTACTTC; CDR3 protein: CASSKGTGGDSGYEQYF
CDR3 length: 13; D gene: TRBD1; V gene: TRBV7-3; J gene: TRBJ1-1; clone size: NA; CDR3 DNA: TGTGCCAGCAGCTTAACGGACAGGGGCAAAGCTTTCTTT; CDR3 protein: CASSLTDRGKAFF
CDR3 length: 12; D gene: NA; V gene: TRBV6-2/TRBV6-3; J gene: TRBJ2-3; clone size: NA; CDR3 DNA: TGTGCCAGCAGTCCCCTGAGAGATACGCAGTATTTT; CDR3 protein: CASSPLRDTQYF
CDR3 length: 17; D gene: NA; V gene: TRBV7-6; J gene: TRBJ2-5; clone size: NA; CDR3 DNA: TGTGCCAGCAGCTTCATCCGGAGTACGCTAGGTCAAGAGACCCAGTACTTC; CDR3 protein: CASSFIRSTLGQETQYF
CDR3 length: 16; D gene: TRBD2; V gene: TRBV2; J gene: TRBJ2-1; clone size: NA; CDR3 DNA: TGTGCCAGCAGTGAACCGGGACTAAACTCCTACAATGAGCAGTTCTTC; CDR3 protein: CASSEPGLNSYNEQFF
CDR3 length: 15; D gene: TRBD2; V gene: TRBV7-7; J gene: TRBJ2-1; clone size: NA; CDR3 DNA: TGTGCTAGCAGCGCAGGACTAGCAGGGAACAATGAGCAGTTCTTC; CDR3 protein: CASSAGLAGNNEQFF
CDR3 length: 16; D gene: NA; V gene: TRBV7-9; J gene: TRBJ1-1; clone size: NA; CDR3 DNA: TGTGCCAGCAGCCGGGACCGACAGGCAATGAACACTGAAGCTTTCTTT; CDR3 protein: CASSRDRQAMNTEAFF
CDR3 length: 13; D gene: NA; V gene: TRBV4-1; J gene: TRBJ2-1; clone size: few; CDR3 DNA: TGCGCCAGCAGCCTCTTGCCGGGAATAGAGCAGTTCTTC; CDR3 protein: CASSLLPGIEQFF
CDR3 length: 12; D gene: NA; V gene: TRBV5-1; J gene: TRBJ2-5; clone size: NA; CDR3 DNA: TGCGCCAGCAGCTTTCAGGATGAGACCCAGTACTTC; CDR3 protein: CASSFQDETQYF
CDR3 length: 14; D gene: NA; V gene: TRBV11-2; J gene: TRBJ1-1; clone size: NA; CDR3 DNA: TGTGCCAGCAGCTTCACGACAGTGAACACTGAAGCTTTCTTT; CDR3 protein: CASSFTTVNTEAFF
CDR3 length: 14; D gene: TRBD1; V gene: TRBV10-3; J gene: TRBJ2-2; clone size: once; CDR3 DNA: TGTGCCATCAGTGGTGACAGGGCTGACGGGGAGCTGTTTTTT; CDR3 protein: CAISGDRADGELFF
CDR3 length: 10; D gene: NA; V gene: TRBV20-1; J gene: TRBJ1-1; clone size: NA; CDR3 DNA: TGCAGTGGGCATGTGAATGTTGCTTTCTTT; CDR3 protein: CSGHVNVAFF
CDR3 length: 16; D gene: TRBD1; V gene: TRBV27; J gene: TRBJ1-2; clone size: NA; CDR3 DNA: TGTGCCAGCAGTACCCGGGACAGGGGTGCTAACTATGGCTACACCTTC; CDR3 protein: CASSTRDRGANYGYTF
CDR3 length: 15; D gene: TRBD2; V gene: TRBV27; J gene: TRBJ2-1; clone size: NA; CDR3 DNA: TGTGCCAGCAGTTTGCCGGGGGGGCAGGACAATGAGCAGTTCTTC; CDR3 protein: CASSLPGGQDNEQFF
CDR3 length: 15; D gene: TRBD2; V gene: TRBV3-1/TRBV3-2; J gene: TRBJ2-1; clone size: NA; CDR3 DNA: TGTGCCAGCAGCCAAGATCCCGCGGGAGTAGGTGAGCAGTTCTTC; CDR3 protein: CASSQDPAGVGEQFF
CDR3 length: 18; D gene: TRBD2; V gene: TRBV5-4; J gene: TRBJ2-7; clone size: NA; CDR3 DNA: TGTGCCAGCAGCTTCCCCCGCCCGGGACTAGCGGGAAGTTACGAGCAGTACTTC; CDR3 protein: CASSFPRPGLAGSYEQYF
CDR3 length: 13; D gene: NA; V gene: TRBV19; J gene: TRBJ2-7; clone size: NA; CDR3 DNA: TGTGCCAGTAGTGAGAGGGTTGGATTCGAGCAGTACTTC; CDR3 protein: CASSERVGFEQYF
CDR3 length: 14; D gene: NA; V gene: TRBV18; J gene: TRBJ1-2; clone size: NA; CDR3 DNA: TGTGCCAGCTCACCTCCGACAGAGCCATATGGCTACACCTTC; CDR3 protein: CASSPPTEPYGYTF
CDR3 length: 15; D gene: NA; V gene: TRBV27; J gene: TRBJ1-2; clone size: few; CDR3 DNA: TGTGCCAGCACCCGTTTGGACATTACTAACTATGGCTACACCTTC; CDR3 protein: CASTRLDITNYGYTF
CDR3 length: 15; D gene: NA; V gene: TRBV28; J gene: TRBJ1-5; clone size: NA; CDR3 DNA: TGTGCCAGCACCCCGGACAGTCCAGGCAATCAGCCCCAGCATTTT; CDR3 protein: CASTPDSPGNQPQHF
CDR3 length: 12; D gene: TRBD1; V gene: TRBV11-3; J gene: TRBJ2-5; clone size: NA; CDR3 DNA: TGTGCCAGCAGCTCCAGGGGGGAGACCCAGTACTTC; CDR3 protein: CASSSRGETQYF
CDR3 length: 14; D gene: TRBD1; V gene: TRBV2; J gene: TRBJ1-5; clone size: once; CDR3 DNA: TGTGCCAGCAGTGAAAGGACAGGAGGTCAGCCCCAGCATTTT; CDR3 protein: CASSERTGGQPQHF